This TCR beta chain originates from a study of CD8 T cells in Susac syndrome. It was with random hexamers that about 0.45 to 1 ug RNA was reverse transcribed. Each CDR3 protein is one row after TCRdb ran MiXCR on the immunoSEQ multiplex PCR reads. The sample contains about 140,000 distinct CDR3 sequences, approximately 96% of which appear only once. CD8+ and CD4+ T cells from blood underwent TCR beta sequencing, which was carried out in a high-throughput format. The CDR3 consists of 17 residues. Germline V gene sequence: CDR1 MNHNS, CDR2 SASEGT. V dropped 6 bases and J dropped 0 bases, with 20 bases sitting between them. Details on this clonotype: What it binds is unknown.

Study observations and caveats: Susac syndrome CD4+ T cell repertoires showed no clonal expansion.

The specimen was CD4+ T cells from PBMCs. The receptor comes from a human donor with Susac syndrome. The genes are TRBV6-1 and TRBJ1-1; D may be TRBD1 (6 bases). The CDR3 DNA reads TGTGCCAGCAGCTCCGGGGGGGCGAACACGATGAACACTGAAGCTTTCTTT. Protein: CASSSGGANTMNTEAFF.